The sample holds a few counts of the clone carrying this T cell receptor (beta chain). Its matching antigen is unknown. This sample is part of a study of T cells in Graves' hyperthyroidism and ophthalmopathy. Findings of the study overall: Progression to ophthalmopathy was predicted a median of roughly 6.6 months early.

RNA transcripts served as the template for amplifying TCR beta CDR3 regions. HTBI primers drove first-round RT-PCR of the TCR CDR3. TCRdb re-called the multiplex PCR reads through MiXCR, storing one row per CDR3 protein. There are about 98,000 distinct CDR3 sequences in the sample; around 40% occur only once, and 9.5% to 13% lies in the top ten. The CDR3 contains 17 residues. The J segment lost 0 bases and the V segment lost 6 bases, leaving 9 bases of the junction unmatched. Germline V gene sequence: CDR1 SGHTA, CDR2 FQGNSA. The chain has TRBV7-2 and TRBJ2-2, with 8 bases lining up with TRBD1. This TCR derives from a woman younger than 45 with Graves' hyperthyroidism. Sequenced input: peripheral blood or thyroid tissue (not recorded which). In DNA form, the CDR3 reads TGTGCCAGCAGTTTTCCCTGGACAGGGCCGAACACCGGGGAGCTGTTTTTT. This gives the protein CASSFPWTGPNTGELFF. Full variable domain (rest looked up from reference TRBV7-2 and TRBJ2-2): GAGVSQSPSNKVTEKGKDVELRCDPISGHTALYWYRQSLGQGLEFLIYFQGNSAPDKSGLPSDRFSAERTGGSVSTLTIQRTQQEDSAVYLCASSFPWTGPNTGELFFGEGSRLTVL.